One sample yielded the 18 T cell receptor beta chains listed below, sequenced in a study of Graves' ophthalmopathy and Graves' hyperthyroidism. The authors amplified TCR beta CDR3 regions from RNA transcripts. The library came from an HTBI-primed first-round RT-PCR and a second-round multiplex PCR. TCRdb itself ran the multiplex PCR reads through MiXCR, one entry per CDR3 protein. The sample shows hundreds of thousands of distinct CDR3 sequences, approximately 22% of them seen only once. Sample: peripheral blood. Source of these receptors: a young woman with stable Graves' hyperthyroidism. Some clones in this sample may be carry-over from other donors' samples.

This clonotype appeared many times. The chain uses TRBV7-9 and TRBJ1-3; no clear D. Trimming took off 3 bases at V and 8 bases at J, with 8 bases between the two ends. Germline CDR1 reads SEHNR; CDR2 reads FQNEAQ (reference sequence). The CDR3 length is 12 residues. The CDR3 sequence: CASSFFEDTIYF. CDR3 DNA sequence: TGTGCCAGCAGCTTTTTTGAGGACACCATATATTTT. The whole variable domain, remainder taken from reference TRBV7-9 and TRBJ1-3, is DTGVSQNPRHKITKRGQNVTFRCDPISEHNRLYWYRQTLGQGPEFLTYFQNEAQLEKSRLLSDRFSAERPKGSFSTLEIQRTEQGDSAMYLCASSFFEDTIYFGEGSWLTVV.

This clonotype was counted at least ten times. This chain connects TRBV11-2 to TRBJ2-7, with D possibly matching TRBD2 (5 bases). V lost 4 bases and J lost 6, with 16 bases in between. The CDR3 loop spans 14 amino acids. Germline V CDR1 and CDR2: SGHAT, FQNNGV. CDR3: CASSSRGIVGEQYF. The CDR3 nucleotides are TGTGCCAGCAGCTCTAGAGGGATCGTTGGCGAGCAGTACTTC.

The rearrangement uses TRBV5-1 and TRBJ1-2, with D maybe TRBD1 (5 bases). Between the trimmed V and J ends, which lost 4 bases and 4 bases, there was a span of 26 bases. CDR3 size: 18 residues. CDR1 and CDR2 (germline): SGHRS, YFSETQ. CDR3 sequence (DNA): TGCGCCAGCAGCCCCGTAGGGCCTCAGGGACTGGCCGGCTATGGCTACACCTTC. Protein sequence: CASSPVGPQGLAGYGYTF.

This clonotype was seen at least ten times. J is TRBJ1-3 and V is TRBV12-3 or TRBV12-4; D gene ambiguous. The CDR3 has 14 residues. Trimming left V 5 bases short and J 0 bases short, with 8 bases between. This CDR3 is CASSGWSSGNTIYF. DNA of the CDR3: TGTGCCAGCAGTGGGTGGAGCTCTGGAAACACCATATATTTT.

There are many counts of this clonotype. The chain is built from TRBV7-2 and TRBJ1-6, with 8 bases matching TRBD1. V lost 0 bases and J lost 9; bases outside the gene matches: 7. Germline values: CDR1 SGHTA, CDR2 FQGNSA. This CDR3 has 16 amino acids. CDR3 coding DNA: TGTGCCAGCAGCTTAGCCAAACGGACAGGGATTTCACCCCTCCACTTT. Protein: CASSLAKRTGISPLHF.

This clonotype occurred many times. V is TRBV2 and J is TRBJ1-2; 11 bases are a match to TRBD1. This CDR3 region has 12 residues. The ends lost 6 bases at V and 7 bases at J; junction bases unmatched: 1. Germline loops: CDR1 SNHLY, CDR2 FYNNEI. For the CDR3, the DNA is TGTGCCAGCAGGGGGACAGGGGGTGGCTACACCTTC. Translated, it gives CASRGTGGGYTF.

This sequence joins TRBV12-3 or TRBV12-4 and TRBJ1-1, with D maybe TRBD1 (5 bases). The CDR3 consists of 14 residues. Between the trimmed V and J ends, which lost 6 bases and 4 bases, there was a span of 15 bases. CDR3 coding DNA: TGTGCCAGCAGCCCGGGACGGTCGGGCACTGAAGCTTTCTTT. The encoded protein is CASSPGRSGTEAFF.

The chain links TRBV12-3 or TRBV12-4 to TRBJ2-2, with TRBD2 identical over 10 bases. V lost 2 bases, J lost 7 bases, and 4 bases stayed unmatched. This CDR3 has 15 amino acids. The CDR3 loop reads CASSLSGRAYGELFF. The CDR3 coding sequence is TGTGCCAGCAGTTTAAGCGGGAGGGCCTACGGGGAGCTGTTTTTT.

This clonotype has a count of ten or more. V usage is TRBV15 and J usage is TRBJ2-7, with TRBD1 as a possible D gene (6 bases). This CDR3 contains 15 residues. The V and J ends lost 3 bases and 4 bases respectively, with 16 bases between them. Germline V lookup: CDR1 LNHNV, CDR2 YYDKDF (reference sequence). Written as DNA, the CDR3 is TGTGCCACCAGCAGGCTACCTGGGACATCTTACGAGCAGTACTTC. As protein: CATSRLPGTSYEQYF. Looking up the rest from reference TRBV15 and TRBJ2-7 gives the full variable domain: DAMVIQNPRYQVTQFGKPVTLSCSQTLNHNVMYWYQQKSSQAPKLLFHYYDKDFNNEADTPDNFQSRRPNTSFCFLDIRSPGLGDTAMYLCATSRLPGTSYEQYFGPGTRLTVT.

This chain connects TRBV28 to TRBJ2-4; D gene uncertain. Germline V gives CDR1 MDHEN, CDR2 SYDVKM. The CDR3 covers 12 residues. Trimming stripped 2 bases from V and 3 bases from J, with 2 bases between. The DNA of the CDR3 is TGTGCCAGCAGTTTAGTCAAAAACATTCAGTACTTC. As protein: CASSLVKNIQYF.

CDR3 residues: CASRRTSGGSTDTQYF. The CDR3 bases are TGTGCCAGCAGGAGAACTAGCGGGGGTTCCACAGATACGCAGTATTTT. The chain recombines TRBV2 with TRBJ2-3; TRBD2 agrees at 11 bases. The V gene's germline CDR1 is SNHLY and CDR2 FYNNEI. J lost 2 bases, V lost 6 bases, and 7 bases had no gene match. The CDR3 totals 16 residues.

This clonotype was seen more than once but under ten times. A much larger clonotype is one base distant, so this may be a read error. This sequence joins TRBV28 and TRBJ2-7; no clear D gene. The CDR3 covers 11 residues. Germline CDR1 is MDHEN and CDR2 is SYDVKM. CDR3 sequence reads: CAISLLGHQYF. In nucleotides, the CDR3 is TGTGCCATCAGTTTACTTGGGCACCAGTACTTC.

The rearrangement uses TRBV6-5 and TRBJ1-5; D call uncertain. Germline assignment: CDR1 MNHEY and CDR2 SVGAGI. V was pared by 0 bases and J by 3 bases, with 9 bases between. The CDR3 is made up of 15 amino acids. CDR3 coding DNA: TGTGCCAGCAGTTACTCGACGGGTTCCAATCAGCCCCAGCATTTT. Protein sequence: CASSYSTGSNQPQHF.

This clonotype has ten or more counts. The V gene is TRBV7-8, the J gene TRBJ2-7; TRBD2 agrees at 9 bases. Germline values: CDR1 SGHVS, CDR2 FQNEAQ. V trimming: 3 bases; J trimming: 4 bases; junction bases outside the gene matches: 13. This CDR3 comprises 17 residues. The DNA of the CDR3 is TGTGCCAGCAGCTTCAGTAGTCATAGCGGGAGTGTGTACGAGCAGTACTTC. Residues: CASSFSSHSGSVYEQYF.

This clonotype was observed at least ten times. The chain recombines TRBV28 with TRBJ1-5, with 7 bases that match TRBD1. Germline lookup yields CDR1 MDHEN and CDR2 SYDVKM. The CDR3 loop spans 19 amino acids. The ends lost 8 bases at V and 4 bases at J; junction bases unmatched: 23. This CDR3 is CASHTITFRGSGGNQPQHF. The DNA for the CDR3 is TGTGCCAGCCATACCATCACCTTCCGGGGTTCAGGGGGGAATCAGCCCCAGCATTTT.

This clonotype was found many times. This chain connects TRBV12-3 or TRBV12-4 to TRBJ1-5; TRBD1 aligns across 7 bases. V trimming: 8 bases; J trimming: 2 bases; junction bases outside the gene matches: 9. CDR3 size: 15 residues. The CDR3 loop reads CASAPTDRGNQPQHF. The DNA of the CDR3 is TGTGCCAGCGCTCCAACTGACAGGGGCAATCAGCCCCAGCATTTT.

There are a few counts of this clonotype. The chain has TRBV12-5 and TRBJ2-7; maybe TRBD1 (6 bases). The V end was cut by 6 bases, the J end by 5 bases, with 17 bases between. Germline values: CDR1 LGHNT, CDR2 FRNRAP. CDR3 size: 14 residues. CDR3 residues: CASGPGEPPHEQYF. Written as DNA, the CDR3 is TGTGCTAGTGGACCAGGGGAGCCCCCCCACGAGCAGTACTTC.

This rearrangement joins TRBV6-1 to TRBJ2-7, with 7 bases that match TRBD1. V lost 4 bases and J lost 1; bases outside the gene matches: 7. This CDR3 contains 15 residues. Germline V CDR1 and CDR2: MNHNS, SASEGT. In DNA, the CDR3 is TGTGCCAGCAGTGCGTGGAAGGGGGCTTCCTACGAGCAGTACTTC. It encodes CASSAWKGASYEQYF.